The rows below give T cell receptor beta chains drawn from one sample of a study of T cell responses to AZD1222 COVID-19 vaccine. Sequencing used immunoSEQ multiplex PCR; TCRdb keeps in-frame clones, though not all of them. The repertoire holds around 130,000 clones, with around nine tenths as singletons. Sample: peripheral blood, taken on day 0 of AZD1222 vaccination. The receptor source for this set is an adult in good health. The CDR3 runs from the conserved cysteine through the conserved F or W. The order of the fields is V gene, CDR3 length, J gene, clone size, CDR3 protein. Not every row has a clone size; where given, it reads once, few, many or a size class.

v_gene: TRBV30; len: 11; j_gene: TRBJ1-2; abundance: .; CDR3aa: CAWSVSAGYTF
v_gene: TRBV18; len: 16; j_gene: TRBJ2-7; abundance: .; CDR3aa: CASSPLPGLAGSEQYF
v_gene: TRBV3-1/TRBV3-2; len: 12; j_gene: TRBJ1-2; abundance: .; CDR3aa: CASSPDYYGYTF
v_gene: TRBV30; len: 10; j_gene: TRBJ1-1; abundance: .; CDR3aa: CAWSDQSAFF
v_gene: TRBV27; len: 13; j_gene: TRBJ1-2; abundance: .; CDR3aa: CASSLSGSYGYTF
v_gene: TRBV3-1/TRBV3-2; len: 11; j_gene: TRBJ2-7; abundance: .; CDR3aa: CASSQIGEQYF
v_gene: TRBV7-8; len: 15; j_gene: TRBJ1-5; abundance: .; CDR3aa: CASSTQGMGNQPQHF
v_gene: TRBV7-2; len: 14; j_gene: TRBJ1-2; abundance: .; CDR3aa: CASSPSDRFYGYTF
v_gene: TRBV4-1; len: 16; j_gene: TRBJ2-7; abundance: .; CDR3aa: CASSQGLAGVSYEQYF
v_gene: TRBV27; len: 13; j_gene: TRBJ1-2; abundance: .; CDR3aa: CASSFRGDGGYTF
v_gene: TRBV5-6; len: 13; j_gene: TRBJ2-7; abundance: .; CDR3aa: CASSLVGLYEQYF
v_gene: TRBV6-2/TRBV6-3; len: 15; j_gene: TRBJ2-1; abundance: .; CDR3aa: CASSYRTRGTNEQFF
v_gene: TRBV11-2; len: 17; j_gene: TRBJ2-1; abundance: .; CDR3aa: CASSRGPGLAEVNEQFF
v_gene: TRBV7-9; len: 13; j_gene: TRBJ2-7; abundance: .; CDR3aa: CASGGQEAYEQYF
v_gene: TRBV14; len: 15; j_gene: TRBJ2-7; abundance: .; CDR3aa: CASSQEGRPTRGKYF
v_gene: TRBV28; len: 15; j_gene: TRBJ1-1; abundance: .; CDR3aa: CASSLGTGVDTEAFF
v_gene: TRBV5-1; len: 15; j_gene: TRBJ2-3; abundance: .; CDR3aa: CASSLSGGSTDTQYF
v_gene: TRBV30; len: 12; j_gene: TRBJ1-1; abundance: .; CDR3aa: CAWAGLNTEAFF
v_gene: TRBV5-1; len: 14; j_gene: TRBJ2-3; abundance: once; CDR3aa: CASSPGQGTDTQYF
v_gene: TRBV9; len: 13; j_gene: TRBJ1-1; abundance: .; CDR3aa: CASRPPLNTEAFF
v_gene: TRBV9; len: 15; j_gene: TRBJ2-1; abundance: .; CDR3aa: CASSTYWSSYNEQFF
v_gene: TRBV7-6; len: 16; j_gene: TRBJ2-3; abundance: .; CDR3aa: CASSPRVEDYTDTQYF
v_gene: TRBV6-2/TRBV6-3; len: 11; j_gene: TRBJ1-1; abundance: once; CDR3aa: CASRQDIEAFF
v_gene: TRBV7-6; len: 15; j_gene: TRBJ2-7; abundance: .; CDR3aa: CASSVGTSGSYEQYF
v_gene: TRBV28; len: 13; j_gene: TRBJ2-5; abundance: .; CDR3aa: CASRLRTPETQYF
v_gene: TRBV7-8; len: 15; j_gene: TRBJ2-5; abundance: .; CDR3aa: CASSPRAGLAATQYF
v_gene: TRBV19; len: 12; j_gene: TRBJ1-2; abundance: .; CDR3aa: CASSILGDGYTF
v_gene: TRBV2; len: 15; j_gene: TRBJ2-7; abundance: .; CDR3aa: CASSEGTAYTYEQYF
v_gene: TRBV6-6; len: 14; j_gene: TRBJ2-3; abundance: .; CDR3aa: CASSYLSGWDTQYF
v_gene: TRBV6-5; len: 13; j_gene: TRBJ1-6; abundance: .; CDR3aa: CASSQGFDSPLHF
v_gene: TRBV15; len: 14; j_gene: TRBJ2-5; abundance: .; CDR3aa: CATRPGAGRGTQYF
v_gene: TRBV5-6; len: 11; j_gene: TRBJ2-7; abundance: once; CDR3aa: CASSFSYEQYF
v_gene: TRBV19; len: 14; j_gene: TRBJ1-6; abundance: .; CDR3aa: CATREGPYNSPLHF
v_gene: TRBV3-1/TRBV3-2; len: 15; j_gene: TRBJ2-1; abundance: .; CDR3aa: CASSQKKGGHNEQFF
v_gene: TRBV7-3; len: 14; j_gene: TRBJ2-3; abundance: .; CDR3aa: CASKPTSATDTQYF
v_gene: TRBV7-8; len: 14; j_gene: TRBJ1-4; abundance: .; CDR3aa: CASSWGQGSEKLFF
v_gene: TRBV5-6; len: 13; j_gene: TRBJ2-1; abundance: .; CDR3aa: CASMQGAYNEQFF
v_gene: TRBV29-1; len: 12; j_gene: TRBJ2-3; abundance: .; CDR3aa: CSVVLSSESQYF
v_gene: TRBV27; len: 14; j_gene: TRBJ2-5; abundance: few; CDR3aa: CASSRQGAGMTQYF
v_gene: TRBV5-6; len: 18; j_gene: TRBJ2-1; abundance: .; CDR3aa: CASSPLRGLAGDRDEQFF
v_gene: TRBV7-2; len: 13; j_gene: TRBJ2-5; abundance: .; CDR3aa: CASSFAAQETQYF